This TCR beta chain was identified during a study of blood T cell repertoires in COVID-19. For the study at large: The United States, Italy and Spain provided the acute and convalescent COVID-19 samples. The cDNA or gDNA used as material had been derived from T cells, B-cell-depleted T cells, or PBMCs.

From germline, CDR1 is SGDLS and CDR2 YYNGEE. With 1 base clipped from V and 1 base from J, the junction kept 7 bases outside the gene matches. The CDR3 is 16 amino acids. Original data processing: Nucleated cell number was recorded as an estimate derived from reference gene primer amplification. The assay was immunoSEQ multiplex PCR, and TCRdb's table has in-frame clones only and misses some. That table supplies the V and J calls and clone size; D and trimming were determined from the DNA. The table has around 250,000 clones, around 90% seen once; the top ten hold 0.87%. The sample was PBMCs or T cells enriched from blood (not recorded which). The V and J genes are TRBV9 and TRBJ2-7; TRBD2 agrees at 8 bases. This receptor was taken from a man aged 50 to 59 who had been exposed to COVID-19. CDR3 sequence (DNA): TGTGCCAGCAGCGTAACTAGCGGCAGTGGGTCCTACGAGCAGTACTTC. Translated: CASSVTSGSGSYEQYF.